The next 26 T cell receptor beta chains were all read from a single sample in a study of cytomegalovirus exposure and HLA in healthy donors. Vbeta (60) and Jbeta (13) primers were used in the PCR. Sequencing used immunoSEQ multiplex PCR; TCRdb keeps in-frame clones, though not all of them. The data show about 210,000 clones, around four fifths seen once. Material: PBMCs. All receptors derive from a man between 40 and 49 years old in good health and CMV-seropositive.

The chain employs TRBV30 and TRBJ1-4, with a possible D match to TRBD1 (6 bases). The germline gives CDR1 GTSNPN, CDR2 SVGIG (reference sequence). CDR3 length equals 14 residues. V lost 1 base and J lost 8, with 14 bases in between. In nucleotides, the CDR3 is TGTGCCTGGAGTGGGAGGGGGGGGCGCGAAAAACTGTTTTTT. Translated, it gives CAWSGRGGREKLFF. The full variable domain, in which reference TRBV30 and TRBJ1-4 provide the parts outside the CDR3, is SQTIHQWPATLVQPVGSPLSLECTVEGTSNPNLYWYRQAAGRGLQLLFYSVGIGQISSEVPQNLSASRPQDRQFILSSKKLLLSDSGFYLCAWSGRGGREKLFFGSGTQLSVL.

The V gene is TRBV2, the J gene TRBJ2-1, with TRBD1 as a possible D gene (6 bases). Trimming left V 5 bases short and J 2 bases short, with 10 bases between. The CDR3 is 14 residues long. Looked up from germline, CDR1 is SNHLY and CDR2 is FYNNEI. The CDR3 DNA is TGTGCCAGCAGTCAGGGGCGCGCCTACAATGAGCAGTTCTTC. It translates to CASSQGRAYNEQFF.

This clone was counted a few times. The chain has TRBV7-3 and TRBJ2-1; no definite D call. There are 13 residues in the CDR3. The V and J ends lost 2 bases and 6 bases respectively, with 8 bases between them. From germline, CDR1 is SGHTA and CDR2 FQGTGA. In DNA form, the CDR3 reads TGTGCCAGCAGCTTAGACCCGGGCAATGAGCAGTTCTTC. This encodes CASSLDPGNEQFF.

CDR3 region: CSVESGLAGELFF. In DNA form, the CDR3 reads TGCAGCGTTGAAAGCGGGCTCGCCGGGGAGCTGTTTTTT. This chain connects TRBV29-1 to TRBJ2-2; a possible D gene is TRBD2 (6 bases). CDR3 length equals 13 residues. V gave up 2 bases and J gave up 6 bases, with 10 bases separating them. The germline V gene encodes CDR1 SQVTM and CDR2 ANQGSEA.

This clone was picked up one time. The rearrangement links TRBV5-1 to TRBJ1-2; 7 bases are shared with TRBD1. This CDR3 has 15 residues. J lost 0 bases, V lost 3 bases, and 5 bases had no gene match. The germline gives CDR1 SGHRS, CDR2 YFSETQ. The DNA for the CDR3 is TGCGCCAGCAGCTCCGAAGGGGGCGCTAACTATGGCTACACCTTC. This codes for CASSSEGGANYGYTF.

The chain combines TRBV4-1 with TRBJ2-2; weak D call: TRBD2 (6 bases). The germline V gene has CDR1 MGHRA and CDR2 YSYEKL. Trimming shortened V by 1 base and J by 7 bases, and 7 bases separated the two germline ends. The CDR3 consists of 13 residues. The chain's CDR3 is CASSQVGGGELFF. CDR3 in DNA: TGCGCCAGCAGCCAAGTGGGGGGCGGGGAGCTGTTTTTT.

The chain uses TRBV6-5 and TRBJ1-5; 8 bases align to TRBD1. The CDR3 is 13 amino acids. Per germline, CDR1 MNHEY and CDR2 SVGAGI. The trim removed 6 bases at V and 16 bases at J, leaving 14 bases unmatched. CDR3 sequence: CASSPGQGLNNHF. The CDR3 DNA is TGTGCCAGCAGCCCTGGACAGGGTTTGAATAACCATTTT.

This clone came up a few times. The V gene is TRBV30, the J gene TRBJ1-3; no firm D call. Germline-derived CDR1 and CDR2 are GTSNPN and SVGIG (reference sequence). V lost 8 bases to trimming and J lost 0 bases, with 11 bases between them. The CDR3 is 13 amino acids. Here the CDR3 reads CARKLPSGNTIYF. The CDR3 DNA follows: TGTGCCCGCAAGCTCCCCTCTGGAAACACCATATATTTT.

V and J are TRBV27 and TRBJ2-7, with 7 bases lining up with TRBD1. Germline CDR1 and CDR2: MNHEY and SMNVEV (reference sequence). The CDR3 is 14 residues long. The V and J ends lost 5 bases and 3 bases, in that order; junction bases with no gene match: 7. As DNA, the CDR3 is TGTGCCAGCAGTCCAACAGGGGTACACTACGAGCAGTACTTC. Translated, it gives CASSPTGVHYEQYF.

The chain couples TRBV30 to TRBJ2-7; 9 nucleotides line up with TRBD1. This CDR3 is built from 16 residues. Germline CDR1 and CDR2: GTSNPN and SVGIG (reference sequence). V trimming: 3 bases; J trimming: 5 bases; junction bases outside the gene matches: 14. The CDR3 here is CAWSLSPGQGDHEQYF. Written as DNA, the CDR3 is TGTGCCTGGAGCCTCTCCCCGGGACAGGGCGACCACGAGCAGTACTTC.

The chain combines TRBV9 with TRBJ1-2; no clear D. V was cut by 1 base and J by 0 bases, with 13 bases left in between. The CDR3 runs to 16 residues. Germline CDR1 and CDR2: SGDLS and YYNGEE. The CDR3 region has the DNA TGTGCCAGCAGCGTAAGCAGCCTAGCATCTAACTATGGCTACACCTTC. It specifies CASSVSSLASNYGYTF.

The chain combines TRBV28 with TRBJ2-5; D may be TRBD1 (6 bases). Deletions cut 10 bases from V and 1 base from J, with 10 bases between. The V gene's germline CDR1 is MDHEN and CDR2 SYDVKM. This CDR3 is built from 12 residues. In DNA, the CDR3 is TGTGCCACTCGACAGGTCCAAGAGACCCAGTACTTC. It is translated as CATRQVQETQYF.

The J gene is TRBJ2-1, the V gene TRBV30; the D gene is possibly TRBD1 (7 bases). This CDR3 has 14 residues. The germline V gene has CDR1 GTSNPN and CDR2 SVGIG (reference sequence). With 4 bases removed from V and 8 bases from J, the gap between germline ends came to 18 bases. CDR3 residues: CAWNRQGLGDEQFF. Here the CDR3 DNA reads TGTGCCTGGAATCGACAGGGACTTGGGGATGAGCAGTTCTTC. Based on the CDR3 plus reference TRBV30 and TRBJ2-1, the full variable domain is SQTIHQWPATLVQPVGSPLSLECTVEGTSNPNLYWYRQAAGRGLQLLFYSVGIGQISSEVPQNLSASRPQDRQFILSSKKLLLSDSGFYLCAWNRQGLGDEQFFGPGTRLTVL.

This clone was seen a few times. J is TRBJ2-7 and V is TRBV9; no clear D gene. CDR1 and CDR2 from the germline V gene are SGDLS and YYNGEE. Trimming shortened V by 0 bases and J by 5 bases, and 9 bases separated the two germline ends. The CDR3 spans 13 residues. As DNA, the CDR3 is TGTGCCAGCAGCGTAGCCAGCGCCCACGAGCAGTACTTC. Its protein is CASSVASAHEQYF.

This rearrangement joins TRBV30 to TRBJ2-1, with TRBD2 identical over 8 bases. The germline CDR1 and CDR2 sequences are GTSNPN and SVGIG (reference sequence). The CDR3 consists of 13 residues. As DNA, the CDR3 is TGTGCTTACGGACTAGCAGTCGACGATGAGCAGTTCTTC. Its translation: CAYGLAVDDEQFF.

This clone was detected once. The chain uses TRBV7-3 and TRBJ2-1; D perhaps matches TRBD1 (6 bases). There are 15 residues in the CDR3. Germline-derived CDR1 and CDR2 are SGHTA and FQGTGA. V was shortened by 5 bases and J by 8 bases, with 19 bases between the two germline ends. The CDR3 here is CASSQGLAGAHEQFF. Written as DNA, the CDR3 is TGTGCCAGCAGCCAGGGGCTCGCCGGAGCTCATGAGCAGTTCTTC.

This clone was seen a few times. The CDR3 reads CSAPLSQSGYTF. CDR3 in DNA: TGCAGCGCCCCCCTTAGCCAGTCCGGCTACACCTTC. The rearrangement joins TRBV29-1 to TRBJ1-2; D not resolved. The CDR3 has 12 residues. Trimming stripped 7 bases from V and 8 bases from J, with 17 bases between. Germline-derived CDR1 and CDR2 are SQVTM and ANQGSEA.

The CDR3 spells CASSPPDRGSTGELFF. The CDR3 nucleotides are TGTGCCAGCAGCCCCCCGGACAGGGGGAGCACCGGGGAGCTGTTTTTT. The chain combines TRBV5-4 with TRBJ2-2; 10 bases are a match to TRBD1. J gave up 4 bases and V 4 bases, and 7 bases lay outside the gene matches. This CDR3 has 16 residues. Germline lookup yields CDR1 SGHNT and CDR2 YYREEE (reference sequence).

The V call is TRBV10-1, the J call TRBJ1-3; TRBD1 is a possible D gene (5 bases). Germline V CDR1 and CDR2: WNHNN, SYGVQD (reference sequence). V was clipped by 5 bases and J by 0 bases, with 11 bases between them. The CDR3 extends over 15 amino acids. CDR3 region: CASSRTGHSGNTIYF. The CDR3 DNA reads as TGCGCCAGCAGTCGCACAGGACACTCTGGAAACACCATATATTTT.

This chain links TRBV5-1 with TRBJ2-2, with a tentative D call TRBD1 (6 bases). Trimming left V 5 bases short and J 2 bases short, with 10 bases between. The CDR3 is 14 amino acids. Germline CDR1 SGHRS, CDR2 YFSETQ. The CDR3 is CASRNRDNTGELFF. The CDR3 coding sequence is TGCGCCAGCAGGAACAGGGATAACACCGGGGAGCTGTTTTTT.

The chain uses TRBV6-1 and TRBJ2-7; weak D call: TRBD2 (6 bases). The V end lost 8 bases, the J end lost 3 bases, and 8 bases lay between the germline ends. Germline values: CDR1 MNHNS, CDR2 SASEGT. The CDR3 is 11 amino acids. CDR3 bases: TGTGCCAGCGCGGACTACTACGAGCAGTACTTC. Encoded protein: CASADYYEQYF.

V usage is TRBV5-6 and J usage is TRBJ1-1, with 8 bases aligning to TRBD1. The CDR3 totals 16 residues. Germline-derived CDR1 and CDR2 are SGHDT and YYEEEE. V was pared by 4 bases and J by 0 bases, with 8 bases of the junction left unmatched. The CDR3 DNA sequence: TGTGCCAGCAGCCCCGATCGACAGGGGATGAACACTGAAGCTTTCTTT. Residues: CASSPDRQGMNTEAFF.

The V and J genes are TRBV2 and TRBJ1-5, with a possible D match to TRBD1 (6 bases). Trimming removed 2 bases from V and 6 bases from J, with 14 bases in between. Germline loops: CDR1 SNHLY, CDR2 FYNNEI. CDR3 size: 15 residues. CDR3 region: CASSERGGAGQPQHF. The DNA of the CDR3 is TGTGCCAGCAGTGAAAGGGGGGGCGCGGGTCAGCCCCAGCATTTT. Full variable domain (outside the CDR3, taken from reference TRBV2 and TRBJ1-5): EPEVTQTPSHQVTQMGQEVILRCVPISNHLYFYWYRQILGQKVEFLVSFYNNEISEKSEIFDDQFSVERPDGSNFTLKIRSTKLEDSAMYFCASSERGGAGQPQHFGDGTRLSIL.

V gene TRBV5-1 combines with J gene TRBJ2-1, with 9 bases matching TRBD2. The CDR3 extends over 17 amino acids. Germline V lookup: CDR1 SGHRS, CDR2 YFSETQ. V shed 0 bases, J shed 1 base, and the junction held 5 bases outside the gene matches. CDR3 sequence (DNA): TGCGCCAGCAGCTTGGCCCTAGCGGGACGGTCCTACAATGAGCAGTTCTTC. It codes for CASSLALAGRSYNEQFF.

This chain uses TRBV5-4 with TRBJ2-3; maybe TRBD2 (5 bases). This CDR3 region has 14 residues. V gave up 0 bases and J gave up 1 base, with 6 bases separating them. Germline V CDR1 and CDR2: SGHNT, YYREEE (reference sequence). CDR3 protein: CASSLAGGTDTQYF. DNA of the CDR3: TGTGCCAGCAGCTTGGCCGGGGGCACAGATACGCAGTATTTT.

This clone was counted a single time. CDR3 in DNA: TGTGCCAGCAGCCCGGGACAGGGGTGGTCTGGGGCCAACGTCCTGACTTTC. Its translation: CASSPGQGWSGANVLTF. The chain employs TRBV7-3 and TRBJ2-6; 10 nucleotides line up with TRBD1. Trimming removed 5 bases from V and 1 base from J; junction bases left unmatched: 5. The CDR3 loop spans 17 amino acids. The V gene's germline CDR1 is SGHTA and CDR2 FQGTGA.